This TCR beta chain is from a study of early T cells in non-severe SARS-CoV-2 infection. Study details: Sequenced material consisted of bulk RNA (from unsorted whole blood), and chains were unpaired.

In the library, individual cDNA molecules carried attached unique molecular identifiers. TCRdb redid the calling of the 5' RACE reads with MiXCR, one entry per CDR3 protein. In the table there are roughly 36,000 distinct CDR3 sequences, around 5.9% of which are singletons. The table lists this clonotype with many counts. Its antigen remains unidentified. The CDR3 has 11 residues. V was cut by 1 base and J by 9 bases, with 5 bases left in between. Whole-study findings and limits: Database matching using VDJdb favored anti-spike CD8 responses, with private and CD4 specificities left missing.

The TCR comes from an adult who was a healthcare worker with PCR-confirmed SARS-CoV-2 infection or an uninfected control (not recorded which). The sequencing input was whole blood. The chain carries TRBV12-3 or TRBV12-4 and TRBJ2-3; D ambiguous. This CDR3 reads CASSLEGTQYF. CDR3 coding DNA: TGTGCCAGCAGTTTAGAAGGCACGCAGTATTTT.